This T cell receptor beta chain is from a study of shared clonotypes between healthy human individuals. Study-level points and caveats: In a handful of donors, around 5.5% of naive CD4 clonotypes appeared in common. Sampling covered blood only; tissue repertoires likely differ. The study's rarefaction showed incomplete sorted-subset sequencing despite large depth.

The germline CDR1 and CDR2 sequences are SSHAT and FNYEAQ (reference sequence). This CDR3 has 13 amino acids. A word on this clone: Its antigen is unknown. Mismatch with germline at one junction end may stem from a read error.

Replicate PCRs from sorted subsets contained roughly 220 ng DNA, which is some 30,000 T cell genomes. Method: immunoSEQ multiplex PCR; TCRdb's copy keeps in-frame clones and lacks some. Among some 2,100,000 clones, approximately 94% were seen once, and the ten largest hold roughly 0.13%. Sequencing was carried out using naive CD4+ T cells sorted from blood. Sample subset: CD45RA+ positively selected. The J gene is TRBJ1-1, the V gene TRBV7-7; D is ambiguous. This receptor was taken from a man aged 18 to 29 in good health. The CDR3 DNA reads as TGTGCTAGCAGCGTTCAAATGAACACTGAAGCTTTCTTT. It yields the protein CASSVQMNTEAFF. Complete variable domain (other parts from reference TRBV7-7 and TRBJ1-1): GAGVSQSPRYKVTKRGQDVTLRCDPISSHATLYWYQQALGQGPEFLTYFNYEAQPDKSGLPSDRFSAERPEGSISTLTIQRTEQRDSAMYRCASSVQMNTEAFFGQGTRLTVV.